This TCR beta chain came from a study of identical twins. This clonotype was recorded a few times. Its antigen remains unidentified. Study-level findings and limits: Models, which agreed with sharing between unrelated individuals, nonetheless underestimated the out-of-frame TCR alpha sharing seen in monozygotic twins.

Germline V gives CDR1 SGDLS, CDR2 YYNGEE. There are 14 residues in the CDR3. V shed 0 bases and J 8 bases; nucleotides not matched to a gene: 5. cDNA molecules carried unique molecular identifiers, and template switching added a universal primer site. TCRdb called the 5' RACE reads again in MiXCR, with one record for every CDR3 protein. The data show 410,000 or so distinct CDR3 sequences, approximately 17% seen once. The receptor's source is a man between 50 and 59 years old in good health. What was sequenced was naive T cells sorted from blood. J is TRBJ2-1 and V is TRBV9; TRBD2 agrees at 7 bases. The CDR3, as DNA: TGTGCCAGCAGCGTAGAATGGGGAGGGGATGAGCAGTTCTTC. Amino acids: CASSVEWGGDEQFF.